This TCR beta chain emerged from a study of brain T cells in children with intractable seizures (dated by TCRdb to the early 2020s). Looking at the study overall: Resected brain tissue from some 53 pediatric epilepsy surgery cases was first screened for immune gene transcripts using a NanoString immunology panel. Among the 12 selected surgery cases, eight also had pre-surgery blood sequenced, leaving four with brain tissue only. Broad study findings and their caveats: Viral specificity was inferred solely from CDR3 sequence similarity, and the HCMV serostatus of the patients was not known. Because sequencing depth was different between pre-surgery and post-surgery blood, clones absent from the pre-surgery sample may reflect undersampling.

A note on this clone: The clone's antigen remains unknown. The record has no base qualities; no much larger clone is one base away.

The immunoSEQ assay was applied to genomic DNA to generate the TCR beta chain sequences. The authors' analysis ran thus. CDR3 sequences that did not begin with the conserved framework cysteine at position 104 were removed manually. Clonality was calculated as one minus the normalized Shannon's Diversity Index, with values ranging from 0 (maximal diversity) to 1 (oligoclonal). Chi-squared comparison-of-proportions tests were used to check whether the frequency of the same CDR3 differed between samples, for example brain versus blood. Public clonotypes were identified through searches of immuneACCESS, and similarity to known antiviral clonotypes was evaluated with the VDJdb browser. Drawn from immuneACCESS, this table holds only the in-frame rearrangements with V and J called that TCRdb kept. Clones are partly lost; checked studies trace under half to an unresolved V gene and leave the rest unexplained. Clone size and V and J calls were adopted from that table, with D and trimming inferred from the DNA. The sample table lists hundreds of thousands of clones, 93% of them with a count of one. The ten largest account for 5.7% of the sample.

The time point label, read with the paper, signifies: blood from clinic visit 5 months post-surgery; TSC patient then seizure free. The surgery cases showing the highest brain T cell transcript signatures were chosen for TCR beta chain sequencing of brain tissue and, when available, of blood. Patients had been treated with at least one anti-epileptic drug before surgery. The TCR-sequenced patients were children whose drug-resistant epilepsy was caused by tuberous sclerosis complex, focal cortical dysplasia, Rasmussen encephalitis or hemimegalencephaly. Bulk genomic DNA was isolated from unsorted brain tissue and whole blood using the Monarch genomic DNA purification kit. This receptor was taken from a boy under two years old with tuberous sclerosis and intractable seizures. The sample consisted of peripheral blood, taken less than 6 months after surgery.

CDR3 protein: CASSITQGFF. The nucleotide sequence is TGTGCCAGCAGTATAACCCAGGGGTTCTTT. The chain is made from TRBV6-5 and TRBJ1-1; TRBD1 is possibly the D segment (6 matching bases). From a lookup of the germline V gene, CDR1 and CDR2 are MNHEY and SVGAGI. The CDR3 measures 10 amino acids from cysteine to phenylalanine. CDR3 DNA is the only sequence kept; it has 30 bases, read in frame from the first base. V lost 5 bases and J lost 14 bases; the stretch between them is 12 bases long.